This T cell receptor (beta chain) emerged from a study of control samples from healthy donors and cancer patients. CDR3 length: 16 amino acids. Trimming pared 0 bases from V and 8 bases from J, leaving 20 bases between. Germline lookup yields CDR1 SGDLS and CDR2 YYNGEE. Measured with immunoSEQ multiplex PCR; TCRdb has only the in-frame clones, and not every one. The data show around 100,000 clones, less than 90% seen once. The V call is TRBV9, the J call TRBJ1-2; D gene unclear. The sequence was collected from a woman between 50 and 59 years old in good health. Sequencing was performed on blood. The CDR3 sequence: CASSVGVQWRPEGYTF. The DNA for the CDR3 is TGTGCCAGCAGCGTAGGAGTTCAATGGAGGCCTGAGGGCTACACCTTC.